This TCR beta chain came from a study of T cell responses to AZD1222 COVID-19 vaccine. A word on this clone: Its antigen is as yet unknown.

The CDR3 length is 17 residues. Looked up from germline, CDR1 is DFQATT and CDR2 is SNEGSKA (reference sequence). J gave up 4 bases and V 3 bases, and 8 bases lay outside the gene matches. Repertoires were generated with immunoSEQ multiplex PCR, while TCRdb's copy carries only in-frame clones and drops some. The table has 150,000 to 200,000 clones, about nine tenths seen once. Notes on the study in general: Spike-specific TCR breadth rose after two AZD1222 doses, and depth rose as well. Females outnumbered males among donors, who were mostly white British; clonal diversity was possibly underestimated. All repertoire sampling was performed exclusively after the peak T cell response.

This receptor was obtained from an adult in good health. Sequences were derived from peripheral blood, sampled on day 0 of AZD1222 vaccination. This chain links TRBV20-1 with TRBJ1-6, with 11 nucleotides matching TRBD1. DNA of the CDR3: TGCAGTGCTAGTCCTATAGGGACAGGGGGATATAATTCACCCCTCCACTTT. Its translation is CSASPIGTGGYNSPLHF.